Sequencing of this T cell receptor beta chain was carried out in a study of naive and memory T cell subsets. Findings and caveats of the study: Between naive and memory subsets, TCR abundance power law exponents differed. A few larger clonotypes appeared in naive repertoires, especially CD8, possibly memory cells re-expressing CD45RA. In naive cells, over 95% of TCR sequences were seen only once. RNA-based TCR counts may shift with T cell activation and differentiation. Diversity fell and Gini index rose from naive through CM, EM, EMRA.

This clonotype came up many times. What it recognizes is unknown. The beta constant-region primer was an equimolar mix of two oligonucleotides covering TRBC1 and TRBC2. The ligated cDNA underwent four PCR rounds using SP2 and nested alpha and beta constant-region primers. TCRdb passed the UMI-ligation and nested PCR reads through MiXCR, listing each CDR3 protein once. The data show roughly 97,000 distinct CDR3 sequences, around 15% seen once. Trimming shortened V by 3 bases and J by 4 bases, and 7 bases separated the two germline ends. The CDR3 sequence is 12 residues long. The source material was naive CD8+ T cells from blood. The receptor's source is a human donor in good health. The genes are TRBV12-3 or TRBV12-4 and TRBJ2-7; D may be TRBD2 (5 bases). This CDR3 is CASSFSGYEQYF. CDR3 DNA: TGTGCCAGCAGTTTCAGCGGTTACGAGCAGTACTTC.